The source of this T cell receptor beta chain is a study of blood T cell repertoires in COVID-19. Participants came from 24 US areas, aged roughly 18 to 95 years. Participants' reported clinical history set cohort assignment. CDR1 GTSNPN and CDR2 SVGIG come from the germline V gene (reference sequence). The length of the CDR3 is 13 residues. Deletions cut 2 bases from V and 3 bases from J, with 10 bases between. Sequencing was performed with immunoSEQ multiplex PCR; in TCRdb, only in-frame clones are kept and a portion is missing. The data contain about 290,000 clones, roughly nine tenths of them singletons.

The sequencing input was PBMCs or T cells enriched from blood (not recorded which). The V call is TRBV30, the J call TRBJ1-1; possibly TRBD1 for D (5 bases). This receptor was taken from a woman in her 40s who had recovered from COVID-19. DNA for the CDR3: TGTGCCTGGAGTTATCGGGGGTACACTGAAGCTTTCTTT. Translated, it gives CAWSYRGYTEAFF.